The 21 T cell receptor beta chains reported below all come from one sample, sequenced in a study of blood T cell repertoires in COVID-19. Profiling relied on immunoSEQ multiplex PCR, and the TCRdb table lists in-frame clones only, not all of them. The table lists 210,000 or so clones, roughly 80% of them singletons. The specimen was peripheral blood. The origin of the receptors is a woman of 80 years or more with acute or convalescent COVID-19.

CDR3 bases: TGTGCCAGTATTACAGGGTACACTGAAGCTTTCTTT. Its translation: CASITGYTEAFF. This chain joins TRBV19 and TRBJ1-1; a possible D gene is TRBD1 (6 bases). CDR3 length: 12 residues. The germline CDR1 and CDR2 sequences are LNHDA and SQIVND (reference sequence). V lost 7 bases and J lost 3, with 9 bases in between.

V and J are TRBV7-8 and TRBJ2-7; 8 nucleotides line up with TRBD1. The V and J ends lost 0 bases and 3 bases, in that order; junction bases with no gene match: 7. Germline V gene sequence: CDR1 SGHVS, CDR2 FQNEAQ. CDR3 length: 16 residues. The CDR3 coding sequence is TGTGCCAGCAGCTTAGCGGGACAGGCTATATACTACGAGCAGTACTTC. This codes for CASSLAGQAIYYEQYF. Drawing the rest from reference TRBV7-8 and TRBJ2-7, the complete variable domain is GAGVSQSPRYKVAKRGQDVALRCDPISGHVSLFWYQQALGQGPEFLTYFQNEAQLDKSGLPSDRFFAERPEGSVSTLKIQRTQQEDSAVYLCASSLAGQAIYYEQYFGPGTRLTVT.

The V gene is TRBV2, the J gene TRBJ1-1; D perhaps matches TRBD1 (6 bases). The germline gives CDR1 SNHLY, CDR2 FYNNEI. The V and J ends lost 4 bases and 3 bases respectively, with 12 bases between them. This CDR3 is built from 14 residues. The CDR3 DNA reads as TGTGCCAGCAGTGCTACGGGGGGCGACACTGAAGCTTTCTTT. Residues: CASSATGGDTEAFF.

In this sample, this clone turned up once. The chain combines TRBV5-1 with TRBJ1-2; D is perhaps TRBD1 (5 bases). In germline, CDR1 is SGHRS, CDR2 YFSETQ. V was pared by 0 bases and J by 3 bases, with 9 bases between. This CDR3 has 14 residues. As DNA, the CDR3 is TGCGCCAGCAGCTTGGAGACAGAACACTATGGCTACACCTTC. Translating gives CASSLETEHYGYTF.

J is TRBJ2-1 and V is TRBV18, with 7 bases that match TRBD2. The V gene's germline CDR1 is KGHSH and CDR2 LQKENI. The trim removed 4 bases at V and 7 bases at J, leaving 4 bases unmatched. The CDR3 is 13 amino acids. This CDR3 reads CASSQGSGNEQFF. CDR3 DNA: TGTGCCAGCTCACAAGGTAGCGGGAATGAGCAGTTCTTC.

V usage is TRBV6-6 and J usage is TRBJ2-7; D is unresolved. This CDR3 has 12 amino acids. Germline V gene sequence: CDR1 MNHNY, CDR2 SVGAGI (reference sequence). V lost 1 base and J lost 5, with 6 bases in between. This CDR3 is CASSYLGNEQYF. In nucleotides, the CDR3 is TGTGCCAGCAGTTACTTGGGCAACGAGCAGTACTTC.

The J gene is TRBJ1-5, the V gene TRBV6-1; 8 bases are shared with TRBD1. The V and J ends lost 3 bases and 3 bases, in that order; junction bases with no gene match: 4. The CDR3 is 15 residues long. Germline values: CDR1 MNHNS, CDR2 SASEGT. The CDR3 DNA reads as TGTGCCAGCAGTGAGGACAGGGCCCCCAATCAGCCCCAGCATTTT. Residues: CASSEDRAPNQPQHF.

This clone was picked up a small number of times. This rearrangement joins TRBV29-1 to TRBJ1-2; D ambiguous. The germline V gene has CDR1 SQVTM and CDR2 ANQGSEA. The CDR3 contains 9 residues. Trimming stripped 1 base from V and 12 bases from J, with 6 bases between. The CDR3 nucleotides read TGCAGCGTTGAAGTAGAACACACCTTC. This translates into CSVEVEHTF.

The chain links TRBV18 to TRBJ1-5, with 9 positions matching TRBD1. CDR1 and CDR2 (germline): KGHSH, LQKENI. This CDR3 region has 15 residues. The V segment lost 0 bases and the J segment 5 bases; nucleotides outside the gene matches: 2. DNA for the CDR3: TGTGCCAGCTCACCACCGGGGACAGGGTATCAGCCCCAGCATTTT. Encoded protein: CASSPPGTGYQPQHF.

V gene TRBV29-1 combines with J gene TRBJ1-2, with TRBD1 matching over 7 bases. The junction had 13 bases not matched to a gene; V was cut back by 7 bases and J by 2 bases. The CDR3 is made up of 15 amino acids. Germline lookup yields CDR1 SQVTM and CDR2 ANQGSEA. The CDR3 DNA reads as TGCAGCGCCGCTTCTACAGGGGAAGTAAACTATGGCTACACCTTC. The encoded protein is CSAASTGEVNYGYTF.

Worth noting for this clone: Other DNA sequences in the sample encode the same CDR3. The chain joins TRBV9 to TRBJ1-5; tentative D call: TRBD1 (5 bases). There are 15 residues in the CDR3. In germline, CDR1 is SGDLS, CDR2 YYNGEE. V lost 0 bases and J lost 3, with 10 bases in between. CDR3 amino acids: CASSVGGGDNQPQHF. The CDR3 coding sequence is TGTGCCAGCAGCGTAGGGGGGGGAGACAATCAGCCCCAGCATTTT.

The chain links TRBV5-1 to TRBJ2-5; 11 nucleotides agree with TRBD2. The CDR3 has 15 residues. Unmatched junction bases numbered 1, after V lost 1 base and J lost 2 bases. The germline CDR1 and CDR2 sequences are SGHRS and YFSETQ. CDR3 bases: TGCGCCAGCAGCTTGACTAGCGGGGGACAAGAGACCCAGTACTTC. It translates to CASSLTSGGQETQYF.

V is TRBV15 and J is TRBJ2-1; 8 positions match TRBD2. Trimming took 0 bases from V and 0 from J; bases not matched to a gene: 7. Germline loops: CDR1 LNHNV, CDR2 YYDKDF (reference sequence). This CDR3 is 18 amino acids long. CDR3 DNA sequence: TGTGCCACCAGCAGAGATAAAAGCGGGGGAAGCTCCTACAATGAGCAGTTCTTC. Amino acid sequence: CATSRDKSGGSSYNEQFF.

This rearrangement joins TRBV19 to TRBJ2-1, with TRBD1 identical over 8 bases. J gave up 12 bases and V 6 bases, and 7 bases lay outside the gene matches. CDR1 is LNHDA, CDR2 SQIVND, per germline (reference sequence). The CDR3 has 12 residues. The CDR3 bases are TGTGCCAGTAGGGCTGCCGGGACAGGGCAGTTCTTC. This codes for CASRAAGTGQFF.

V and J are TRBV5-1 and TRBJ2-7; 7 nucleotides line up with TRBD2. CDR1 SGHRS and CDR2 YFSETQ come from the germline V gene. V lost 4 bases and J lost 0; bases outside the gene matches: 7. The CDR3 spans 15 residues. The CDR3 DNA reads TGCGCCAGCAGCCCGGCGGCTAGCGGCTCCTACGAGCAGTACTTC. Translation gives CASSPAASGSYEQYF.

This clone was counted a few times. The CDR3 nucleotides are TGCGCCAGCAGCTCCCTGGAGGGGACGCAAGCTAACTATGGCTACACCTTC. Encoded protein: CASSSLEGTQANYGYTF. This chain links TRBV5-1 with TRBJ1-2; a possible D gene is TRBD1 (5 bases). Trimming took 3 bases from V and 0 from J, leaving 18 bases between them. The germline V gene encodes CDR1 SGHRS and CDR2 YFSETQ. The CDR3 sequence is 17 residues long.

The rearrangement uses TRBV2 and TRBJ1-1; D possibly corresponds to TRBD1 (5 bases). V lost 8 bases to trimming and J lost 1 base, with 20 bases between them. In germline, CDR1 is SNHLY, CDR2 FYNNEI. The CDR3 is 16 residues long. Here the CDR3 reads CASERGLSMGNTEAFF. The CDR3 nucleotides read TGTGCCAGCGAGCGGGGGTTGAGCATGGGGAACACTGAAGCTTTCTTT.

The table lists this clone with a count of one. CDR3 protein: CASSPLGLAQNIQYF. Here the CDR3 DNA reads TGCGCCAGCAGTCCCCTTGGTCTGGCCCAAAACATTCAGTACTTC. The J gene is TRBJ2-4, the V gene TRBV5-1; D not certain. Germline CDR1 is SGHRS and CDR2 is YFSETQ. V lost 5 bases, J lost 5 bases, and 17 bases lay in between. The CDR3 loop spans 15 amino acids.

CDR3 loop: CASSNRQSGGPYEQYF. In DNA, the CDR3 is TGTGCCAGTAGTAACCGACAGTCTGGGGGCCCCTACGAGCAGTACTTC. The J gene is TRBJ2-7, the V gene TRBV19, with a possible D match to TRBD1 (6 bases). Deletions cut 4 bases from V and 2 bases from J, with 18 bases between. Germline-derived CDR1 and CDR2 are LNHDA and SQIVND (reference sequence). The CDR3 runs to 16 residues.

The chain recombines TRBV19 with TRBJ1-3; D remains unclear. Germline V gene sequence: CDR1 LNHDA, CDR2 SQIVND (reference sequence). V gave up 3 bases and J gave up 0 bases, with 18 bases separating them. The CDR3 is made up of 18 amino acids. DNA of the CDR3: TGTGCCAGTAGTATCCGAGGGCAGAACACCGACTCTGGAAACACCATATATTTT. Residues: CASSIRGQNTDSGNTIYF.

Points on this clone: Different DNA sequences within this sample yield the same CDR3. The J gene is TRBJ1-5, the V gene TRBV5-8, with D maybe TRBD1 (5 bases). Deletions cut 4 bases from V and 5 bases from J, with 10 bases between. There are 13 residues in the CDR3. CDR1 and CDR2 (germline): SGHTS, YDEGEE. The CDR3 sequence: CASSRTRDQPQHF. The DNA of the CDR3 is TGTGCCAGCAGCAGAACCAGGGATCAGCCCCAGCATTTT. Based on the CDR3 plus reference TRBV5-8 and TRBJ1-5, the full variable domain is EAGVTQSPTHLIKTRGQQATLRCSPISGHTSVYWYQQALGLGLQFLLWYDEGEERNRGNFPPRFSGRQFPNYSSELNVNALELEDSALYLCASSRTRDQPQHFGDGTRLSIL.